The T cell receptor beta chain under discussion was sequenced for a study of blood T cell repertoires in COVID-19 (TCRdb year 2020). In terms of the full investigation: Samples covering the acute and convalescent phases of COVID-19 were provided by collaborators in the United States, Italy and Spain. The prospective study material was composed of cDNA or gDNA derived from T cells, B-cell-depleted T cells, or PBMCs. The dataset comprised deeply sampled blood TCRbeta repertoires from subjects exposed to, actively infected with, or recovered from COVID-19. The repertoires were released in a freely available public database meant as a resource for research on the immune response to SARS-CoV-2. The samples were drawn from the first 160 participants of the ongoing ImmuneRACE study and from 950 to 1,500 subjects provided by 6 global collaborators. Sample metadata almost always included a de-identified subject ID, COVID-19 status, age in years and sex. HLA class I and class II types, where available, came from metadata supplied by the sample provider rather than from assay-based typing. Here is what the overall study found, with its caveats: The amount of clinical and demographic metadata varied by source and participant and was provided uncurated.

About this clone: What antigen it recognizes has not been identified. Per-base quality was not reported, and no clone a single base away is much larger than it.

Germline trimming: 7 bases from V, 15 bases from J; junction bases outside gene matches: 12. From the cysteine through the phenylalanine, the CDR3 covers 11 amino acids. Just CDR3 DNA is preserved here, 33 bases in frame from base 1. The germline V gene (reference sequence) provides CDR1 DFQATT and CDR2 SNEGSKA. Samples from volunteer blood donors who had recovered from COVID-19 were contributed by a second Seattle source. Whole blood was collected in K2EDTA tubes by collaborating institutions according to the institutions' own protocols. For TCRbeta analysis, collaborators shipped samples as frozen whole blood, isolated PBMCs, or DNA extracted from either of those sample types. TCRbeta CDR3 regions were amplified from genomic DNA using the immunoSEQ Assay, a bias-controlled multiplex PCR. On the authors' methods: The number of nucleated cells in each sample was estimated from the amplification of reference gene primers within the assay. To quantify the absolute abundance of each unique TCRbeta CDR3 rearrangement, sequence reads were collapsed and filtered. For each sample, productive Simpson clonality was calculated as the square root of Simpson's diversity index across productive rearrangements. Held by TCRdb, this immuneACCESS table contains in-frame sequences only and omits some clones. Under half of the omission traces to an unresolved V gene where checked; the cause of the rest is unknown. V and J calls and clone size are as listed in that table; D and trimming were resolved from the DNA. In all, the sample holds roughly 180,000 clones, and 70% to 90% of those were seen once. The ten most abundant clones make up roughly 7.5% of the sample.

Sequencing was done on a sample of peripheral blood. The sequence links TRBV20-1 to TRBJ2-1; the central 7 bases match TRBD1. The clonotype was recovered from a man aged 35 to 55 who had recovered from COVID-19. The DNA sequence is TGCAGTGTGGACAGGACAAACCATCCGTTCTTC. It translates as CSVDRTNHPFF.